Sequencing of this T cell receptor beta chain was carried out in a study of cytomegalovirus exposure and HLA in healthy donors. At the level of the study: Among the 398 genotyped donors, 65% to 90% were placed in the Caucasian-associated ancestry cluster.

The donors comprised healthy bone marrow donors. The study, taken as a whole, reports: Common viral pathogens seemed to be connected with several of the most significant clusters, according to a later analysis.

Points on this clone: As yet, its antigen is unknown.

The CDR3 length is 16 residues. V lost 3 bases, J lost 4 bases, and 15 bases lay in between. CDR1 is ENHRY, CDR2 SYGVKD, per germline. The PCR employed 60 Vbeta primers together with 13 Jbeta primers. Clones were sequenced by immunoSEQ multiplex PCR, and TCRdb holds only the in-frame ones, with some missing. The table shows roughly 150,000 clones, with about 80% occurring only once. Material: PBMCs. The rearrangement links TRBV10-3 to TRBJ2-2; weak D call: TRBD1 (6 bases). The sequence came from a man under 40 in good health and CMV-seropositive. In DNA form, the CDR3 reads TGTGCCATCAGTGAACGAACAGGGCTCGGCACCGGGGAGCTGTTTTTT. Amino acids: CAISERTGLGTGELFF.